The text below deals with one TCR beta chain. The record originates from a study of CD8 T cells in Susac syndrome. cDNA came from about 0.5 to 1 ug RNA primed by random hexamers. TCRdb independently ran MiXCR on the immunoSEQ multiplex PCR reads; one entry per CDR3 protein. The sample shows some 110,000 distinct CDR3 sequences, roughly 93% of them seen only once. The V gene's germline CDR1 is SGDLS and CDR2 YYNGEE. This CDR3 is built from 15 residues. Trimming left V 4 bases short and J 0 bases short, with 11 bases between. TEMRA cells were FACS-enriched, while CD8+ and CD4+ T cells were negatively isolated.

V is TRBV9 and J is TRBJ1-3; D remains unclear. Material for sequencing was CD4+ T cells from PBMCs. This receptor was identified in a human donor with multiple sclerosis. The CDR3 sequence is CASSPSPNSGNTIYF. The CDR3 DNA sequence: TGTGCCAGCAGCCCCTCACCGAACTCTGGAAACACCATATATTTT.